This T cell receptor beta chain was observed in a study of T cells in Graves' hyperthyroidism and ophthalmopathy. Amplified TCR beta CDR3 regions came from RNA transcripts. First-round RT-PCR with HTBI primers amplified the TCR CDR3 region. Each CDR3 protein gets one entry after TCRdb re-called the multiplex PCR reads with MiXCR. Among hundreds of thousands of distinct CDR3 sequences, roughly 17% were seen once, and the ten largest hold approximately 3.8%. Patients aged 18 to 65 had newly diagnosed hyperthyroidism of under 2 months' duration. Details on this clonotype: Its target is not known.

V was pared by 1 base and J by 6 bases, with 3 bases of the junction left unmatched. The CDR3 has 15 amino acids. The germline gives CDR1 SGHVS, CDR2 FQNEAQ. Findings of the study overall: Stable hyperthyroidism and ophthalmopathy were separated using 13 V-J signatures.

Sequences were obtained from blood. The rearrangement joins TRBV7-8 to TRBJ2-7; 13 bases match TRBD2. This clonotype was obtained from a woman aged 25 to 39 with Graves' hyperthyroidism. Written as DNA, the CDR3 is TGTGCCAGCAGCTTAGGGACTAGCGGGAGTGGCGAGCAGTACTTC. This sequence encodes CASSLGTSGSGEQYF.